Listed here is a single T cell receptor (beta chain). The Seattle patients joined while their infection was active and were tracked longitudinally afterward. CDR3 length: 16 amino acids. Germline CDR1 and CDR2: LGHNT and FRNRAP. V was clipped by 0 bases and J by 5 bases; unmatched bases: 9. The data are from a study of blood T cell repertoires in COVID-19. Study background: Sites across the United States, Italy and Spain contributed samples from acute and convalescent COVID-19. PBMCs, B-cell-depleted T cells, or T cells were the source of the cDNA or gDNA that made up the material.

Original handling: By means of reference gene primer amplification, nucleated cell counts were estimated. The assay was immunoSEQ multiplex PCR, and TCRdb's table has in-frame clones only and misses some. D and trimming come from the DNA, and the V and J calls and clone size come from that table. Of about 530,000 clones listed, 85% to 90% are singletons. The chain uses TRBV12-5 and TRBJ2-7, with 8 bases aligning to TRBD1. The sample consisted of peripheral blood. The origin of this receptor is a woman in her fifties or sixties with COVID-19, enrolled during active disease. The CDR3 DNA sequence: TGTGCTAGTGGTTTGGTAGCCGGGACAGGCCTTAACGAGCAGTACTTC. This gives the protein CASGLVAGTGLNEQYF.